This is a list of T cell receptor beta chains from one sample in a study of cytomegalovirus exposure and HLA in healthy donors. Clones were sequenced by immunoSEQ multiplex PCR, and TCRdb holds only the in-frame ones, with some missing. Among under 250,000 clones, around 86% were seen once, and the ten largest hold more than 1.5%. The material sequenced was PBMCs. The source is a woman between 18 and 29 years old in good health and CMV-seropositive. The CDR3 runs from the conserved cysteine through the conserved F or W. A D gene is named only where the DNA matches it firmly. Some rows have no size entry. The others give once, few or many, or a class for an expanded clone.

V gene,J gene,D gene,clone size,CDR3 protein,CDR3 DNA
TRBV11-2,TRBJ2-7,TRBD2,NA,CASSWSARAGDYEQYF,TGTGCCAGCAGCTGGTCCGCAAGAGCGGGAGATTACGAGCAGTACTTC
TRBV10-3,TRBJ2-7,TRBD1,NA,CAISSPKGAGYF,TGTGCCATCAGTTCCCCGAAGGGGGCGGGGTACTTC
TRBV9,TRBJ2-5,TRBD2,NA,CASSAGGETQYF,TGTGCCAGCAGCGCGGGAGGGGAGACCCAGTACTTC
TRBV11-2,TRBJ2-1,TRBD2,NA,CASSSGTSGRALRGNEQFF,TGTGCCAGCAGCTCAGGGACTAGCGGGAGGGCCTTAAGGGGAAATGAGCAGTTCTTC
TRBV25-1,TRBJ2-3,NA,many,CASSERPHSTDTQYF,TGTGCCAGCAGTGAGAGGCCTCATAGCACAGATACGCAGTATTTT
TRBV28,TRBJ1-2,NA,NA,CASSFDSLNYGYTF,TGTGCCAGCAGTTTTGACAGTCTTAACTATGGCTACACCTTC
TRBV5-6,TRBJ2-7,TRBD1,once,CASSSRAGKDRTYEQYF,TGTGCCAGCAGCTCCAGGGCCGGGAAGGACAGGACCTACGAGCAGTACTTC
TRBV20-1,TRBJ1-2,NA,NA,CSATVEHGYTF,TGCAGTGCCACGGTTGAACATGGCTACACCTTC
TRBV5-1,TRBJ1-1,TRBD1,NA,CASSSSRGDTEAFF,TGCGCCAGCAGCTCTTCCAGGGGGGACACTGAAGCTTTCTTT
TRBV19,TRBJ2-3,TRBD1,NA,CATTTGGFFDTQYF,TGTGCCACAACGACAGGGGGTTTTTTCGATACGCAGTATTTT
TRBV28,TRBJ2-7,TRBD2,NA,CASSSWGRGRATYEQYF,TGTGCCAGCAGTTCCTGGGGTCGCGGGAGGGCCACCTACGAGCAGTACTTC
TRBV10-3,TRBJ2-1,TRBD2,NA,CAISEEREGHEQFF,TGTGCCATCAGTGAGGAGCGGGAGGGCCATGAGCAGTTCTTC
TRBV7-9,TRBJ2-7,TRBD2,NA,CASSPTSGSSYEQYF,TGTGCCAGCAGCCCAACTAGCGGGAGCTCCTACGAGCAGTACTTC
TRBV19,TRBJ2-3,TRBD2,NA,CASSTSGSRADTQYF,TGTGCCAGTAGTACTAGCGGGAGTCGGGCAGATACGCAGTATTTT
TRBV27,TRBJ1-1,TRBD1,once,CASSRPTGVSLTEAFF,TGTGCCAGCAGTCGACCGACAGGGGTGTCTTTAACTGAAGCTTTCTTT
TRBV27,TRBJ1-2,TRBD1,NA,CASSSLQGADGYTF,TGTGCCAGCAGTTCACTCCAGGGGGCGGATGGCTACACCTTC
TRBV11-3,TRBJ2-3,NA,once,CASSSIASADTQYF,TGTGCCAGCAGCTCTATAGCGAGCGCAGATACGCAGTATTTT
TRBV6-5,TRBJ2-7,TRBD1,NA,CASPYRDRGDEQYF,TGTGCCAGCCCTTACCGGGACAGGGGGGACGAGCAGTACTTC
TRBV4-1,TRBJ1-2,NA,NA,CASSQDPKGRTMGYTF,TGCGCCAGCAGCCAAGATCCCAAAGGAAGGACAATGGGCTACACCTTC
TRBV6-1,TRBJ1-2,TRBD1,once,CASSSIGTGPQIPF,TGTGCCAGCAGTTCCATAGGGACAGGGCCTCAGATCCCCTTC
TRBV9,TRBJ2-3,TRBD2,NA,CASSEAGGAPDTRYF,TGTGCCAGCAGCGAAGCGGGAGGGGCTCCAGATACGCGGTATTTT
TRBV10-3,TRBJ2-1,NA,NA,CAISESNRASEQFF,TGTGCCATCAGTGAGTCGAACAGGGCTAGTGAGCAGTTCTTC
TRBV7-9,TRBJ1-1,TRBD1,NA,CASSLVGQGGSTEAFF,TGTGCCAGCAGCTTAGTGGGACAGGGAGGGAGCACTGAAGCTTTCTTT
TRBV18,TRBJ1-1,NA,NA,CASSLDRNTEAFF,TGTGCCAGCTCACTGGACAGGAACACTGAAGCTTTCTTT
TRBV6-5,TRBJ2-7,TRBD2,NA,CASSGGLAGVYEQYF,TGTGCCAGCAGTGGAGGACTAGCGGGAGTCTACGAGCAGTACTTC
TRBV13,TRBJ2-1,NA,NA,CASSLGLGLSYNEQFF,TGTGCCAGCAGCTTAGGTCTGGGGCTGTCCTACAATGAGCAGTTCTTC
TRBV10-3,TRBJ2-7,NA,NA,CAARGQSYEQYF,TGTGCCGCCCGAGGACAGTCCTACGAGCAGTACTTC
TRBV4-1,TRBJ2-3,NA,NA,CASSPRPQLGTDTQYF,TGCGCCAGCAGCCCAAGGCCCCAGCTAGGCACAGATACGCAGTATTTT
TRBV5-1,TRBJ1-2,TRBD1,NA,CASSQTGVFVKANYGYTF,TGCGCCAGTTCCCAGACAGGGGTCTTCGTAAAAGCTAACTATGGCTACACCTTC
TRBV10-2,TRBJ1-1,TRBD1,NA,CASSGTGRNEAFF,TGCGCCAGCAGTGGGACAGGGAGAAACGAAGCTTTCTTT
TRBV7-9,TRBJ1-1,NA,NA,CASSPTGLNTEAFF,TGTGCCAGCAGCCCGACGGGGTTGAACACTGAAGCTTTCTTT
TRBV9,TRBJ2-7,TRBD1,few,CASGPPTGTHEQYF,TGTGCCAGCGGGCCACCGACAGGGACCCACGAGCAGTACTTC